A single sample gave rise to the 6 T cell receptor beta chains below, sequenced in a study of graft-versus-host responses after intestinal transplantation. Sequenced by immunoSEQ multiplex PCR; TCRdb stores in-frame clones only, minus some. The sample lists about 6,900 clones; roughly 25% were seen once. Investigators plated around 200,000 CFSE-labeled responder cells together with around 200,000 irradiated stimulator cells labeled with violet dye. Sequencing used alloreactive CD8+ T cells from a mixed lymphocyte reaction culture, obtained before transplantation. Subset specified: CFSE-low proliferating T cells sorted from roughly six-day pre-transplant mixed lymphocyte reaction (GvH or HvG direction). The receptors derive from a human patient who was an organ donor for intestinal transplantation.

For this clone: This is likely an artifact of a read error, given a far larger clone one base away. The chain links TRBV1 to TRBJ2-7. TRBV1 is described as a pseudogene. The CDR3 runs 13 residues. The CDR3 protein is CTSSLGRTYEQYF. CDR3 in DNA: TGCACCAGCAGCCTGGGACGGACCTACGAGCAGTACTTC.

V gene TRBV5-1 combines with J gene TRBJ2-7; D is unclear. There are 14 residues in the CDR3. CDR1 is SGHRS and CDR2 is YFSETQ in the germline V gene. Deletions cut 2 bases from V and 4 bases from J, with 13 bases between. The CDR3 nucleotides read TGCGCCAGCAGCTTTGGCGGTGTGGGGTACGAGCAGTACTTC. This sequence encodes CASSFGGVGYEQYF.

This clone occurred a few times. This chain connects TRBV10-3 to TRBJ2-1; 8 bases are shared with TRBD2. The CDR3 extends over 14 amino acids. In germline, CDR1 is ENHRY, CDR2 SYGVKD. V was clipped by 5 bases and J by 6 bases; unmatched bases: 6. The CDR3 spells CAISFLAGTNEQFF. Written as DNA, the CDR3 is TGTGCCATCAGTTTTTTAGCGGGAACCAATGAGCAGTTCTTC.

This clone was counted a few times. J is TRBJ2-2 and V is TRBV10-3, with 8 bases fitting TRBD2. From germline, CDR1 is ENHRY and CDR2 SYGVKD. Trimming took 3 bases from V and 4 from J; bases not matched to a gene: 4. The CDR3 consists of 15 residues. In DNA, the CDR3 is TGTGCCATCAGTGACAAGCGGGAGCTCACCGGGGAGCTGTTTTTT. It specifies CAISDKRELTGELFF.

CDR3 in amino acids: CASSQARFLVLFNQPQHF. CDR3 sequence (DNA): TGTGCCAGCAGCCAAGCCCGATTCCTGGTCTTATTCAATCAGCCCCAGCATTTT. The V call is TRBV11-2, the J call TRBJ1-5; D remains ambiguous. This CDR3 contains 18 residues. Trimming took 5 bases from V and 3 from J, leaving 23 bases between them. Germline lookup yields CDR1 SGHAT and CDR2 FQNNGV.

The CDR3 sequence is CASSGDRVETQYF. The DNA for the CDR3 is TGTGCCAGCAGCGGCGACAGGGTTGAGACCCAGTACTTC. The chain employs TRBV11-2 and TRBJ2-5; 7 bases line up with TRBD1. V gave up 5 bases and J gave up 5 bases; unmatched junction bases: 5. The CDR3 loop spans 13 amino acids. The germline V gene encodes CDR1 SGHAT and CDR2 FQNNGV.